There are a few counts of the clone carrying this T cell receptor beta chain. The antigen is undetermined. This CDR3 is built from 12 residues. The germline V and J ends were trimmed by 3 bases and 13 bases, with 10 bases remaining between them. These data are taken from a study of T-cell reconstitution after alpha-beta-depleted transplantation in children. Findings of the study overall: After one year, T-cell counts and TCRbeta diversity mostly came from new T cells.

Preparation of the TCRbeta library was carried out with unique molecular identifiers. TCRdb processed the PCR reads anew with MiXCR; each CDR3 protein has one entry. The sample consists of roughly 120,000 distinct CDR3 sequences, roughly 23% of them appearing once. Sequenced here: PBMCs, mostly from graft donor cells, sampled 180 days after TCRalphabeta/CD19-depleted stem cell transplant. This chain links TRBV12-3 or TRBV12-4 with TRBJ1-6; D is ambiguous. The origin of this receptor is a male patient aged 2-9 years who had a stem cell transplant for chronic granulomatous disease, so the T cells may come from the graft donor. This CDR3 reads CASSLPGSPLHF. In nucleotides, the CDR3 is TGTGCCAGCAGTTTGCCTGGCTCTCCCCTCCACTTT.